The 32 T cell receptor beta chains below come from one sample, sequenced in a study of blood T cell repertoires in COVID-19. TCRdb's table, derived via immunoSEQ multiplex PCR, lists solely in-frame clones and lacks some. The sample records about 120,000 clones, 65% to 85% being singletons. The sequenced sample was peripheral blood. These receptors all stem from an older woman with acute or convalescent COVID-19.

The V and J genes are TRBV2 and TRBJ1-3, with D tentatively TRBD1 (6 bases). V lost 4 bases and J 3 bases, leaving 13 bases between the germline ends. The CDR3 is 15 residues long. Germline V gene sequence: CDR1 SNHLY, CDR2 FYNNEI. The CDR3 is CASSAQGLGGNTIYF. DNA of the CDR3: TGTGCCAGCAGTGCCCAGGGGTTAGGTGGAAACACCATATATTTT. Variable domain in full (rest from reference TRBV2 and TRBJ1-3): EPEVTQTPSHQVTQMGQEVILRCVPISNHLYFYWYRQILGQKVEFLVSFYNNEISEKSEIFDDQFSVERPDGSNFTLKIRSTKLEDSAMYFCASSAQGLGGNTIYFGEGSWLTVV.

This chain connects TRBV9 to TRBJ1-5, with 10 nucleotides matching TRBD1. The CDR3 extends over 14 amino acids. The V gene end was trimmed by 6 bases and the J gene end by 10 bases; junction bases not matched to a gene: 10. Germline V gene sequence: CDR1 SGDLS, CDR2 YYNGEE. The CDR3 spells CASNRGTGEGPQHF. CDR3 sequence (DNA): TGTGCCAGCAACAGGGGGACAGGGGAAGGTCCCCAGCATTTT.

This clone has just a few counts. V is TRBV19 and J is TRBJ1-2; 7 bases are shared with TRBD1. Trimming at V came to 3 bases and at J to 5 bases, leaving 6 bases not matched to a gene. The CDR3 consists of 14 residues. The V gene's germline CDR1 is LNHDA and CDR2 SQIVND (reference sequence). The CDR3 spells CASSIPRGSYGYTF. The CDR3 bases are TGTGCCAGTAGTATTCCCAGGGGGTCGTATGGCTACACCTTC.

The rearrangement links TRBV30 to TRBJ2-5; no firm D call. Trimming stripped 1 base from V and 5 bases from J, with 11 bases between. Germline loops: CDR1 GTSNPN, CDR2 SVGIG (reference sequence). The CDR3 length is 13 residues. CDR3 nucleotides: TGTGCCTGGAGTGGTAAGCCCGTCGAGACCCAGTACTTC. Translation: CAWSGKPVETQYF.

The CDR3 DNA reads as TGTGCCAGCAGCCGACAGGGGGCGAGCTATGGCTACACCTTC. Its protein is CASSRQGASYGYTF. The rearrangement uses TRBV3-1 (or the pseudogene TRBV3-2) and TRBJ1-2; 10 bases match TRBD1. Germline CDR1 reads LGHDT; CDR2 reads YNNKEL (reference sequence). The CDR3 covers 14 residues. Germline trimming cut 4 bases from V and 4 bases from J; bases unmatched to any gene: 3.

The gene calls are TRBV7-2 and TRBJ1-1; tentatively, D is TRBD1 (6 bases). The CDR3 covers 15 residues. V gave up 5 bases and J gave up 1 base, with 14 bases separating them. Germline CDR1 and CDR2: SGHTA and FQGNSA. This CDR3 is CASSLGGGRNTEAFF. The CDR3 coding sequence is TGTGCCAGCAGCCTAGGGGGGGGGAGGAACACTGAAGCTTTCTTT.

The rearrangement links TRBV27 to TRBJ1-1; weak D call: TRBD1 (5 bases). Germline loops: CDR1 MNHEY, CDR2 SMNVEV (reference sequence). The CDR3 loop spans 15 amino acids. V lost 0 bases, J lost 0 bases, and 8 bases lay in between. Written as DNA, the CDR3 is TGTGCCAGCAGTTTATCAGGGGTCTTGAACACTGAAGCTTTCTTT. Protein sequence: CASSLSGVLNTEAFF.

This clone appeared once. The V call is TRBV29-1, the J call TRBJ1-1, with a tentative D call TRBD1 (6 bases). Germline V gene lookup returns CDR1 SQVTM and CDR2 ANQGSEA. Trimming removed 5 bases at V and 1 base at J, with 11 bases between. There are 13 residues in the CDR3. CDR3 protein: CSVRRGQNTEAFF. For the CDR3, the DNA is TGCAGCGTTCGCAGGGGCCAGAACACTGAAGCTTTCTTT. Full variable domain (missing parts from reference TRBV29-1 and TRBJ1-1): SAVISQKPSRDICQRGTSLTIQCQVDSQVTMMFWYRQQPGQSLTLIATANQGSEATYESGFVIDKFPISRPNLTFSTLTVSNMSPEDSSIYLCSVRRGQNTEAFFGQGTRLTVV.

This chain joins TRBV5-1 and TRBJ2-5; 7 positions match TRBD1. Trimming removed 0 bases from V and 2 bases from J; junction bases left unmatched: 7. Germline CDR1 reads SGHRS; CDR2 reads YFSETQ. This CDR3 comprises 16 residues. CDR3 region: CASSLARQGSQETQYF. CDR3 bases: TGCGCCAGCAGCTTGGCTCGACAGGGAAGTCAAGAGACCCAGTACTTC.

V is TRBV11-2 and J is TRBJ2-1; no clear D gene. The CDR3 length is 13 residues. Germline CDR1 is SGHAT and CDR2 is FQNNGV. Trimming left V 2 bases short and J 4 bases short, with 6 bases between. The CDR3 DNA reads TGTGCCAGCAGCTTATACAGATACAATGAGCAGTTCTTC. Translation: CASSLYRYNEQFF. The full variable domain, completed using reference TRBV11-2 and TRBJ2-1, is EAGVAQSPRYKIIEKRQSVAFWCNPISGHATLYWYQQILGQGPKLLIQFQNNGVVDDSQLPKDRFSAERLKGVDSTLKIQPAKLEDSAVYLCASSLYRYNEQFFGPGTRLTVL.

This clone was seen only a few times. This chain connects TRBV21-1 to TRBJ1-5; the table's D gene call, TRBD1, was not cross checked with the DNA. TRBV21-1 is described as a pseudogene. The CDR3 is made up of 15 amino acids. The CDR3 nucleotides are TGTGCCAGCAGCAAAGAAGGGGGAATTAATCAGCCCCAGCATTTT. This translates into CASSKEGGINQPQHF.

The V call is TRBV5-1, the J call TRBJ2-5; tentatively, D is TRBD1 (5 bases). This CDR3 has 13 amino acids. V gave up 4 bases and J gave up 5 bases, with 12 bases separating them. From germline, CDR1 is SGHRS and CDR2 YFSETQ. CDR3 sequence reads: CASSIREGETQYF. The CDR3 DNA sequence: TGCGCCAGCAGCATCAGGGAAGGGGAGACCCAGTACTTC.

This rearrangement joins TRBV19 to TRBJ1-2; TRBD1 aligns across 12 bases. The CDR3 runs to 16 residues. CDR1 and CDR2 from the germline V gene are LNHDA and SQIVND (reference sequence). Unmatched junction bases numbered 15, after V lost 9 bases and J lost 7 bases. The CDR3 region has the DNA TGTGCCAGCTATTACCGACCGGGACAGGGGGCAAGTGGCTACACCTTC. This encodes CASYYRPGQGASGYTF.

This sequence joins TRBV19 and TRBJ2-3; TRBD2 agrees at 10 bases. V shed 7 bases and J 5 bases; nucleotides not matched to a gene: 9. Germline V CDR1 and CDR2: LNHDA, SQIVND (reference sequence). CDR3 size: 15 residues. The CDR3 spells CASTIGASGGDTQYF. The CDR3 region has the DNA TGTGCCAGTACCATAGGTGCTAGCGGGGGAGATACGCAGTATTTT.

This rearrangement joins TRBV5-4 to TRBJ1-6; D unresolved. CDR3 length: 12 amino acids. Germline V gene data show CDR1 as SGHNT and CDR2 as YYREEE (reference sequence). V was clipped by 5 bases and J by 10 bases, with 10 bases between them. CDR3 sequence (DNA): TGTGCCAGCAGATCGACTGGGTCACCCCTCCACTTT. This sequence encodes CASRSTGSPLHF.

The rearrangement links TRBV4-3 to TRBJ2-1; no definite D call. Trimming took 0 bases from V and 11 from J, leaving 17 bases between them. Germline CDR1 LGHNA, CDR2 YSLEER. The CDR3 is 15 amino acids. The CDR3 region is CASSQDSAPDTKQFF. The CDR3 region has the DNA TGCGCCAGCAGCCAAGATTCAGCGCCCGATACCAAGCAGTTCTTC.

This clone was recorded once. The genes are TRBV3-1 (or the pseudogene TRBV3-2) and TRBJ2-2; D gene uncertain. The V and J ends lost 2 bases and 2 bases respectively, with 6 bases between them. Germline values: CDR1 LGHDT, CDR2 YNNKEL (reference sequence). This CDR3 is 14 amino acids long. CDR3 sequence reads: CASSQIINTGELFF. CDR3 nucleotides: TGTGCCAGCAGCCAAATCATCAACACCGGGGAGCTGTTTTTT.

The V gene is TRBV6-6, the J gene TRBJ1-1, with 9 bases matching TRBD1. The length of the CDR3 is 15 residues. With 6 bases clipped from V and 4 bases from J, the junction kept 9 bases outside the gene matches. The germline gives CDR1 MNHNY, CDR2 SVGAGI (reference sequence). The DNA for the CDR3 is TGTGCCAGCAGATTACAGGGGGCGGATCGCACTGAAGCTTTCTTT. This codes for CASRLQGADRTEAFF.

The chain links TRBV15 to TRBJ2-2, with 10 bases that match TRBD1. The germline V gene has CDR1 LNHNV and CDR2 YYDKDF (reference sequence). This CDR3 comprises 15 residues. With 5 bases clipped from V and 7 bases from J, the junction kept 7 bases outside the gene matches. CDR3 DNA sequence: TGTGCCACCAGCGATCGACAGGGGGCAATCGGGGAGCTGTTTTTT. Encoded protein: CATSDRQGAIGELFF.

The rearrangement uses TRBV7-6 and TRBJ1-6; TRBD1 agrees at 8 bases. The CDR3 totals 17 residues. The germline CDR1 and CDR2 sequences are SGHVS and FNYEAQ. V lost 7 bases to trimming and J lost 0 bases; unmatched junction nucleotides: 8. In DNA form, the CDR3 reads TGTGCCAGCAAACAGGGGGGTATGAGCTCCTATAATTCACCCCTCCACTTT. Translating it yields CASKQGGMSSYNSPLHF.

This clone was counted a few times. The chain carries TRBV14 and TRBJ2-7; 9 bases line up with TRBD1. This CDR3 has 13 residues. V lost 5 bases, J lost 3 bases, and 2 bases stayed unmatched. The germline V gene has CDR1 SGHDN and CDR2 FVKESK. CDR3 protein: CASSGGQGYEQYV. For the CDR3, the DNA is TGTGCCAGCAGCGGGGGACAGGGCTACGAGCAGTACGTC.

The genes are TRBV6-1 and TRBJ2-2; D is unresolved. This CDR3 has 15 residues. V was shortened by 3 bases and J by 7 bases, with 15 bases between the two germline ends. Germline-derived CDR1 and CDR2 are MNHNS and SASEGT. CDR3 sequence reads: CASSENLNAGGELFF. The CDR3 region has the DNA TGTGCCAGCAGTGAGAACCTCAACGCCGGCGGGGAGCTGTTTTTT.

The CDR3: CASSSTDGDEKLFF. CDR3 DNA: TGTGCCAGCAGCTCGACAGATGGGGATGAAAAACTGTTTTTT. The chain carries TRBV5-4 and TRBJ1-4; the D gene is possibly TRBD1 (5 bases). V lost 3 bases to trimming and J lost 6 bases, with 12 bases between them. Germline-derived CDR1 and CDR2 are SGHNT and YYREEE (reference sequence). This CDR3 contains 14 residues. Variable domain in full (rest from reference TRBV5-4 and TRBJ1-4): ETGVTQSPTHLIKTRGQQVTLRCSSQSGHNTVSWYQQALGQGPQFIFQYYREEENGRGNFPPRFSGLQFPNYSSELNVNALELDDSALYLCASSSTDGDEKLFFGSGTQLSVL.

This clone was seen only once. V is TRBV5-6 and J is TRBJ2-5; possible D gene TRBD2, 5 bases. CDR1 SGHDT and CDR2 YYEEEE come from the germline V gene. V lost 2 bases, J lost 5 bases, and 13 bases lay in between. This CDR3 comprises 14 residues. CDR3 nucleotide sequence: TGTGCCAGCAGCTTCGGGGTCGCGGCGGAGACCCAGTACTTC. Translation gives CASSFGVAAETQYF.

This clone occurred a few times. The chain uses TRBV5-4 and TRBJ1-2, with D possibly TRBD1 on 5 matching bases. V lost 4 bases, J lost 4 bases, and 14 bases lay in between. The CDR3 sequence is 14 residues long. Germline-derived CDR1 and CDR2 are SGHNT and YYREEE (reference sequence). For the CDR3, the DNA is TGTGCCAGCAGCCCTCCGACAGCTTCCTATGGCTACACCTTC. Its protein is CASSPPTASYGYTF.

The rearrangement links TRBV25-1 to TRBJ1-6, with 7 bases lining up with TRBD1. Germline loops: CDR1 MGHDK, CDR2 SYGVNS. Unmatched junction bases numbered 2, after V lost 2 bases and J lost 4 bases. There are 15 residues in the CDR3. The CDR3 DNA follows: TGTGCCAGCAGTGAACGGACAGGTTATAATTCACCCCTCCACTTT. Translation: CASSERTGYNSPLHF.

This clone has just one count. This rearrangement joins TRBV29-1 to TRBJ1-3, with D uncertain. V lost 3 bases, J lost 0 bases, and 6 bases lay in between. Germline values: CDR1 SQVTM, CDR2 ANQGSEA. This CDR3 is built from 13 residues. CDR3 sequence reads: CSVERDSGNTIYF. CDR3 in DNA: TGCAGCGTTGAGAGAGACTCTGGAAACACCATATATTTT.

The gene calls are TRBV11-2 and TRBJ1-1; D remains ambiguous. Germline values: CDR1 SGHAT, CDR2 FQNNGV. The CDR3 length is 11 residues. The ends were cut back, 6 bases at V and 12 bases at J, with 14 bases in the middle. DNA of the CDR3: TGTGCCAGCAGTCAGACTTGGATTTCTTTCTTT. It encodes CASSQTWISFF.

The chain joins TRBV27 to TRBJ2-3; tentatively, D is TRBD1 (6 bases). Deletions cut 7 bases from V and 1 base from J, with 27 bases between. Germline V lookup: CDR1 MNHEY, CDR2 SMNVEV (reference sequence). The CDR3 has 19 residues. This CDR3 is CASTPPWSLTGIGTDTQYF. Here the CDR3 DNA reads TGTGCCAGCACTCCTCCTTGGTCACTCACAGGGATAGGCACAGATACGCAGTATTTT.

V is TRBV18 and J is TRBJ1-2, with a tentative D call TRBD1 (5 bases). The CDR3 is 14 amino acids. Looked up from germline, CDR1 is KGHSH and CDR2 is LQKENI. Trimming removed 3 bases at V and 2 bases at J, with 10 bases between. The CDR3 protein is CASSPEGLNYGYTF. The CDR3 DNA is TGTGCCAGCTCACCGGAGGGACTGAACTATGGCTACACCTTC.

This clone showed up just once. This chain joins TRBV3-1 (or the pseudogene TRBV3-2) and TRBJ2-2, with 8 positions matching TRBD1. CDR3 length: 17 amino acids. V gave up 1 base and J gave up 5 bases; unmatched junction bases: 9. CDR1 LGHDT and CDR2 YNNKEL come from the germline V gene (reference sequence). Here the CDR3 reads CASSQVSQGAYTGELFF. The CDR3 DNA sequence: TGTGCCAGCAGCCAAGTGTCCCAGGGGGCGTATACCGGGGAGCTGTTTTTT.

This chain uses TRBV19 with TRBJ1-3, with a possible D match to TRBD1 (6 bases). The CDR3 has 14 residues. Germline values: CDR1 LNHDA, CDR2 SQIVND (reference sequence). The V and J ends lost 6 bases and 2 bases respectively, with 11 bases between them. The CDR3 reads CASRTGEAGNTIYF. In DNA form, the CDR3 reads TGTGCCAGTAGGACAGGTGAGGCTGGAAACACCATATATTTT.